The 3 T cell receptor beta chains listed next were all sequenced from one sample in a study of technical replicates of blood from several donors. Method: immunoSEQ multiplex PCR; TCRdb's copy keeps in-frame clones and lacks some. Of roughly 72,000 clones in the sample, just under 95% were seen once. Sequencing input: T cells isolated from PBMCs. The receptors come from a human donor in good health.

This CDR3 reads CASSEGVHGTQYF. The CDR3 nucleotides read TGTGCCAGCAGTGAAGGAGTCCATGGGACCCAGTACTTC. This rearrangement joins TRBV2 to TRBJ2-5; no reliable D call. This CDR3 is built from 13 residues. Between the trimmed V and J ends, which lost 1 base and 7 bases, there was a span of 10 bases. Per the germline V gene, CDR1 is SNHLY and CDR2 is FYNNEI.

In this sample, this clone turned up a few times. The chain recombines TRBV30 with TRBJ1-1; D is perhaps TRBD1 (6 bases). The ends were cut back, 4 bases at V and 1 base at J, with 10 bases in the middle. This CDR3 comprises 13 residues. Germline assignment: CDR1 GTSNPN and CDR2 SVGIG (reference sequence). The CDR3 nucleotides are TGTGCCTGGACCGACAGGCCGAACACTGAAGCTTTCTTT. Amino acids: CAWTDRPNTEAFF.

The chain joins TRBV5-1 to TRBJ1-1; a weak D match, TRBD1 (5 bases). CDR1 is SGHRS, CDR2 YFSETQ, per germline. Trimming stripped 0 bases from V and 6 bases from J, with 18 bases between. This CDR3 has 16 amino acids. The CDR3 sequence: CASSLAVGNTGAEAFF. CDR3 bases: TGCGCCAGCAGCTTGGCCGTTGGAAACACAGGCGCTGAAGCTTTCTTT.